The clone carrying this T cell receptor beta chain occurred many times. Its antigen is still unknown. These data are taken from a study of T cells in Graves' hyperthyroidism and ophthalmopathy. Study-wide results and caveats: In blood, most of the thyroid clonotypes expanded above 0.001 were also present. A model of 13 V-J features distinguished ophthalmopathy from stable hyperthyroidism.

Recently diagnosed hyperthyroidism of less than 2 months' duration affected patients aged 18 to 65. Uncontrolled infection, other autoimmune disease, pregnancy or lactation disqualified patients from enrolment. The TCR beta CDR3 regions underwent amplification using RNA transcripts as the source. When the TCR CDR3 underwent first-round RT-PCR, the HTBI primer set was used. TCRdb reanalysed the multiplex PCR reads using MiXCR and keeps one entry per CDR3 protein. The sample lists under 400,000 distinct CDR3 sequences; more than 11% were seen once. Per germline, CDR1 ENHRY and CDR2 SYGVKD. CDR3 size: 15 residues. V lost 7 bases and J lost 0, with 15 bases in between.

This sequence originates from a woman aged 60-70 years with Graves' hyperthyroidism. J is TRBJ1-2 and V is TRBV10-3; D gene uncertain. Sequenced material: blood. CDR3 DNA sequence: TGTGCCATCATTTACGCTCCGGAATCTAACTATGGCTACACCTTC. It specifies CAIIYAPESNYGYTF.